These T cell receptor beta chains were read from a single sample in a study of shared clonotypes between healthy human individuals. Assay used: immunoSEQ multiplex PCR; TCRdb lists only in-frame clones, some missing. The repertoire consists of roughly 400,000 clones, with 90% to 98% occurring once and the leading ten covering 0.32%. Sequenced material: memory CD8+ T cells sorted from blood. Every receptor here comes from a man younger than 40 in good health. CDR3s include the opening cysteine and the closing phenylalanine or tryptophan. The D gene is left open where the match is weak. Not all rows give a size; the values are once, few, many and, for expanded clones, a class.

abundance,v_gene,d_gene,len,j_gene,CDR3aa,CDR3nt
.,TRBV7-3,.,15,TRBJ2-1,CASSLTSSAANEQFF,TGTGCCAGCAGCTTAACGTCATCAGCGGCCAATGAGCAGTTCTTC
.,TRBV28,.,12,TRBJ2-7,CASGPGSYEQYF,TGTGCCAGCGGGCCGGGTTCCTACGAGCAGTACTTC
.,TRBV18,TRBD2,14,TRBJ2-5,CASSPLAVHETQYF,TGTGCCAGCTCACCGCTAGCGGTACATGAGACCCAGTACTTC
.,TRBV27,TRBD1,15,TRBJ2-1,CASSSDRVTYNEQFF,TGTGCCAGCAGTTCGGACAGGGTGACCTACAATGAGCAGTTCTTC
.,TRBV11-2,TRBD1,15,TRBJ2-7,CASSPRDRGIHEQYF,TGTGCCAGCAGCCCCCGCGACAGGGGTATCCACGAGCAGTACTTC
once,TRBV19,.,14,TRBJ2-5,CASSPLQGQETQYF,TGTGCCAGTAGTCCCCTGCAGGGGCAAGAGACCCAGTACTTC
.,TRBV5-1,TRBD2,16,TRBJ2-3,CASSPIRGRATDTQYF,TGCGCCAGCAGCCCAATCCGGGGGAGGGCCACAGATACGCAGTATTTT
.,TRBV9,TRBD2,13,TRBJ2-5,CASSGLAEETQYF,TGTGCCAGCAGCGGACTAGCGGAAGAGACCCAGTACTTC
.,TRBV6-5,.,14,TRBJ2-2,CASSYSQGVGELFF,TGTGCCAGCAGTTACTCCCAAGGGGTAGGGGAGCTGTTTTTT
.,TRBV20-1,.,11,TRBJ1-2,CSAFQGNGYTF,TGCAGTGCTTTCCAGGGAAATGGCTACACCTTC
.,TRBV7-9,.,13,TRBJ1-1,CASRRGGHTEAFF,TGTGCCAGCAGACGGGGAGGGCACACTGAAGCTTTCTTT
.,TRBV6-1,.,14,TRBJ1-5,CASSEGTGNQPQHF,TGTGCCAGCAGTGAAGGAACAGGGAATCAGCCCCAGCATTTT
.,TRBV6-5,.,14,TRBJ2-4,CASRLHGGQNIQYF,TGTGCCAGCAGGCTACACGGCGGACAAAACATTCAGTACTTC
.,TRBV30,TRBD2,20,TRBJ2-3,CAWSYGHSSGRAVKTDTQYF,TGTGCCTGGAGTTATGGTCACAGTAGCGGGAGGGCCGTTAAGACAGATACGCAGTATTTT
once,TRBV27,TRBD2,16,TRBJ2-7,CASGPSSGEISYEQYF,TGTGCCAGCGGCCCCTCTAGCGGGGAGATATCCTACGAGCAGTACTTC
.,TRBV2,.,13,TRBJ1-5,CASRRGGNQPQHF,TGTGCCAGCAGAAGGGGGGGCAATCAGCCCCAGCATTTT
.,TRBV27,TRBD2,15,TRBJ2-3,CASSRSGILVITQYF,TGTGCCAGCAGTCGTAGCGGGATTTTAGTTATCACGCAGTATTTT
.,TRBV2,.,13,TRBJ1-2,CARNLPGVYGYTF,TGTGCCAGGAACCTCCCGGGGGTCTATGGCTACACCTTC
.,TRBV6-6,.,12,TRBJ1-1,CASSRGNTEAFF,TGTGCCAGCAGCAGGGGGAACACTGAAGCTTTCTTT
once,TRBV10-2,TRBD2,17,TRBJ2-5,CASSESTSTSAQETQYF,TGCGCCAGCAGTGAGTCGACTAGTACTAGCGCGCAAGAGACCCAGTACTTC
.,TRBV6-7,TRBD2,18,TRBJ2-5,CASSYSSRSAGGPETQYF,TGTGCCAGCAGTTACTCGAGTCGTTCTGCGGGAGGGCCGGAGACCCAGTACTTC
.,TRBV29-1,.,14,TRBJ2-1,CSVERGRNYNEQFF,TGCAGCGTTGAAAGGGGGAGGAACTACAATGAGCAGTTCTTC
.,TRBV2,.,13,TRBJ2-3,CASSRTPKDTQYF,TGTGCCAGCAGTAGGACACCCAAAGATACGCAGTATTTT
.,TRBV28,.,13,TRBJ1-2,CASSPRRNYGYTF,TGTGCCAGCAGTCCCCGTAGGAACTATGGCTACACCTTC
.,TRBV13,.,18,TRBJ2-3,CASSPHPRDGGSTDTQYF,TGTGCCAGCAGCCCCCATCCGAGGGATGGAGGAAGCACAGATACGCAGTATTTT